A selection of T cell receptor beta chains follows, all from one sample in a study of beta chain features in type 1 diabetes. Clones were read by immunoSEQ multiplex PCR, and TCRdb kept only the in-frame ones, dropping some. The table lists a few hundred thousand clones, around 14% of them singletons. The specimen sequenced was naive CD4+ T cells from blood. The receptors were sampled from a man between 25 and 39 years old with type 1 diabetes. Both conserved end residues are part of each CDR3. The D gene is left open where the match is weak. Expanded clones are given a class, and other clones once, few, many or no size at all.

clone size,J gene,V gene,D gene,CDR3 DNA,CDR3 protein
few,TRBJ2-7,TRBV19,TRBD1,TGTGCCAGTACGTACCGGACAGGGGGTTCCTACGAGCAGTACTTC,CASTYRTGGSYEQYF
once,TRBJ2-4,TRBV15,TRBD1,TGTGCCACCAGTGAGGACAGGGCCATTCAGTACTTC,CATSEDRAIQYF
.,TRBJ2-3,TRBV28,TRBD2,TGTGCCAGCAGTCCGGGACTAGCGGGGGATACGCAGTATTTT,CASSPGLAGDTQYF
.,TRBJ2-7,TRBV7-8,TRBD2,TGTGCCAGCAGCTTAGCCCGGCCTAGCGGCTCCTACGAGCAGTACTTC,CASSLARPSGSYEQYF
few,TRBJ1-5,TRBV19,.,TGTGCCAGTAGCTCCACGGGACCTATAGGGAGGGCCCAGCATTTT,CASSSTGPIGRAQHF
.,TRBJ2-1,TRBV7-7,TRBD2,TGTGCCAGCAGCCAAATGACTAGCGGGCTTGACAATGAGCAGTTCTTC,CASSQMTSGLDNEQFF
.,TRBJ2-3,TRBV9,.,TGTGCCAGCAGCGTAGAAGGGGGAGATACGCAGTATTTT,CASSVEGGDTQYF
.,TRBJ2-7,TRBV6-5,TRBD1,TGTGCCAGCAGTTACTCGGGGACAGGGGGCTTTTACGAGCAGTACTTC,CASSYSGTGGFYEQYF
few,TRBJ2-1,TRBV5-6,TRBD2,TGTGCCAGCAGCTTGAAAGGACTAGCGGGAGGCAATGAGCAGTTCTTC,CASSLKGLAGGNEQFF
few,TRBJ1-1,TRBV10-3,.,TGTGCCATCAGTGAGTCGCCCGGGAACACTGAAGCTTTCTTT,CAISESPGNTEAFF
few,TRBJ2-1,TRBV6-1,TRBD1,TGTGCCAGCAGTCGCCGGACAGGGGAACTGGGGGAGCAGTTCTTC,CASSRRTGELGEQFF
few,TRBJ1-4,TRBV6-6,TRBD1,TGTGCCAGCAGCCCGGGACAGGGGGGTGAAAAACTGTTTTTT,CASSPGQGGEKLFF
.,TRBJ2-1,TRBV19,.,TGTGCCAGTAGTATCCCGGGCTCCTACAATGAGCAGTTCTTC,CASSIPGSYNEQFF
few,TRBJ2-3,TRBV9,.,TGTGCCAGCAGCGAGCCGGGACATGCTTTGCGGGATACGCAGTATTTT,CASSEPGHALRDTQYF
.,TRBJ2-7,TRBV30,TRBD1,TGTGCCTGGAGTACAGGGGGCTTGGAGCAGTACTTC,CAWSTGGLEQYF
few,TRBJ1-1,TRBV21-1,.,TGTGCCAGCGGGCAAAACACTGAAGCTTTCTTT,CASGQNTEAFF
.,TRBJ1-1,TRBV14,.,TGTGCCAGCAGCCAAGATGAGGCAAGCAGAGCTTTCTTT,CASSQDEASRAFF
.,TRBJ2-6,TRBV5-1,TRBD1,TGCGCCAGCAGCACACAGGGGAACCCCTCTGGGGCCAACGTCCTGACTTTC,CASSTQGNPSGANVLTF
few,TRBJ2-2,TRBV10-3,.,TGTGCCATCACTAGTCAGCAGAACACCGGGGAGCTGTTTTTT,CAITSQQNTGELFF
few,TRBJ2-5,TRBV5-6,.,TGTGCCAGCAGCTTGGAGGAGGTGGAGACCCAGTACTTC,CASSLEEVETQYF
few,TRBJ2-2,TRBV7-9,.,TGTGCCAGCTGTCCCGACATGGTTAACACCGGGGAGCTGTTTTTT,CASCPDMVNTGELFF
few,TRBJ1-1,TRBV2,TRBD1,TGTGCCAGCAGTCCAAACAGGGGGCAGGCTTTCTTT,CASSPNRGQAFF
.,TRBJ2-1,TRBV29-1,.,TGCAGCGTTGCCGGCGGGGCGGCAGTCAATGAGCAGTTCTTC,CSVAGGAAVNEQFF
.,TRBJ1-1,TRBV23-1,.,TGCGCCAGCAGACCTCCAGCTACAGGGAGGAACACTGAAGCTTTCTTT,CASRPPATGRNTEAFF
.,TRBJ2-5,TRBV19,.,TGTGCCAGTAGTATTGTGCAGGGGAAAGAGACCCAGTACTTC,CASSIVQGKETQYF
few,TRBJ1-5,TRBV6-1,TRBD1,TGTGCCAGCAGTGAGAGATCGGGACAGAGAAGTCAGCCCCAGCATTTT,CASSERSGQRSQPQHF
few,TRBJ1-4,TRBV7-9,.,TGTGCCAGCAGCCTGACAGGTGCAACTAATGAAAAACTGTTTTTT,CASSLTGATNEKLFF
.,TRBJ1-1,TRBV27,.,TGTGCCAGCAGTTGGGCGCCCGGCCCCTCCACTGAAGCTTTCTTT,CASSWAPGPSTEAFF
.,TRBJ2-7,TRBV6-6,.,TGTGCGACCAGAAGGGGTGTTGACCCTACCTACGAGCAGTACTTC,CATRRGVDPTYEQYF
.,TRBJ2-5,TRBV19,.,TGTGCCAGTAGTCGACAGGCCGGGGTGACCCAGTACTTC,CASSRQAGVTQYF
.,TRBJ2-3,TRBV5-4,TRBD2,TGTGCCAGCAGCTTCGGACTAGCGGGGGGGACAGATACGCAGTATTTT,CASSFGLAGGTDTQYF
.,TRBJ2-1,TRBV5-4,TRBD1,TGTGCCAGCAGCTCACAGGGGTCGTCCTACAATGAGCAGTTCTTC,CASSSQGSSYNEQFF